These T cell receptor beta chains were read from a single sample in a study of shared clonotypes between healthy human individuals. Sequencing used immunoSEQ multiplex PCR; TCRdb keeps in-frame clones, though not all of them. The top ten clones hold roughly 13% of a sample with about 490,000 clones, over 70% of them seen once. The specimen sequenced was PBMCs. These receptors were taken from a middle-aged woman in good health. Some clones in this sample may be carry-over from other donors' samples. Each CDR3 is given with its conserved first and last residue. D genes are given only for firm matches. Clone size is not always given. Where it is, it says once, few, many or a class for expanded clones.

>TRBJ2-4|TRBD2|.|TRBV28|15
CASSLGGRAKNIQYF
TGTGCCAGCTCTCTAGGCGGGAGAGCCAAAAACATTCAGTACTTC
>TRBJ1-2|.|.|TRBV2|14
CASSEGVTNYGYTF
TGTGCCAGCAGTGAGGGGGTTACTAACTATGGCTACACCTTC
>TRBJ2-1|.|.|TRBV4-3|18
CASTPHGPGLASYNEQFF
TGCGCCAGCACCCCCCATGGCCCGGGCTTGGCTTCCTACAATGAGCAGTTCTTC
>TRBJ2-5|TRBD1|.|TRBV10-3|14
CAIRTDRGQETQYF
TGTGCCATCAGGACGGACAGGGGACAAGAGACCCAGTACTTC
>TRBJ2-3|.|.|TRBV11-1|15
CASSPPLGTTDTQYF
TGTGCCAGCAGCCCTCCCTTGGGGACCACAGATACGCAGTATTTT
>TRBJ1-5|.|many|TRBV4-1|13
CASSQEGAQPQHF
TGCGCCAGCAGCCAAGAGGGGGCTCAGCCCCAGCATTTT
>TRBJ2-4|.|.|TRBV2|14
CASRGLLAKNIQYF
TGTGCCAGCAGGGGGCTGTTAGCCAAAAACATTCAGTACTTC
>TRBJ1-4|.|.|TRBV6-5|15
CASSLNRDGLGRLFF
TGTGCCAGCAGCCTAAACAGGGATGGACTGGGAAGGCTGTTTTTT
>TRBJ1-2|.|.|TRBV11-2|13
CASSLAPRGGYTF
TGTGCCAGCAGCTTAGCGCCCCGCGGGGGCTACACCTTC
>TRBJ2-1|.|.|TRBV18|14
CASSPPASLVEQFF
TGTGCCAGCTCACCACCTGCTAGCTTGGTTGAGCAGTTCTTC
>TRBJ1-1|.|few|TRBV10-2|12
CASTELNTEAFF
TGCGCCAGCACCGAGCTGAACACTGAAGCTTTCTTT
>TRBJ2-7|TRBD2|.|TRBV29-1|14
CSVAHGLAPYEQYF
TGCAGCGTTGCCCACGGACTAGCGCCGTACGAGCAGTACTTC
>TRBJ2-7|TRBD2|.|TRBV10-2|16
CASSESTGAGGYEQYF
TGCGCCAGCAGTGAGTCGACGGGGGCGGGAGGGTACGAGCAGTACTTC
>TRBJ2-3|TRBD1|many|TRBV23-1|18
CASSPAFPWTGGADTQYF
TGCGCCAGCAGTCCAGCGTTTCCCTGGACAGGGGGCGCAGATACGCAGTATTTT
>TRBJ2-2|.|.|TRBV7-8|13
CASSSRAIGELFF
TGTGCCAGCAGCTCCCGAGCAATCGGGGAGCTGTTTTTT
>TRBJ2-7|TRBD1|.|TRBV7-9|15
CASSFLRDRPYEQYF
TGTGCCAGCAGCTTTCTCCGGGACAGACCCTACGAGCAGTACTTC
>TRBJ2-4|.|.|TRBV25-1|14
CASSDFGNENIQYF
TGTGCCAGCAGTGATTTTGGGAATGAAAACATTCAGTACTTC
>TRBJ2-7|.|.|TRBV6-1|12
CASRGATGEQYF
TGTGCCAGCAGGGGGGCCACGGGGGAGCAGTACTTC
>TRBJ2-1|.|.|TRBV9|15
CASSPYPTTYNEQFF
TGTGCCAGCAGCCCCTACCCCACTACCTACAATGAGCAGTTCTTC
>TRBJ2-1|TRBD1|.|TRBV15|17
CATSRAGTGPPYNEQFF
TGTGCCACCAGCAGAGCAGGGACAGGGCCACCATACAATGAGCAGTTCTTC
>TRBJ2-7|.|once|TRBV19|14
CASRRADDPYEQYF
TGTGCCAGTAGAAGAGCCGACGACCCCTACGAGCAGTACTTC
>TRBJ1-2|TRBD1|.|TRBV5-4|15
CASSPPGQPNYGYTF
TGTGCCAGCAGCCCACCGGGACAGCCTAACTATGGCTACACCTTC
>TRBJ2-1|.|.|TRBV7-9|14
CASSPISPYNEQFF
TGTGCCAGCAGTCCTATTAGCCCCTACAATGAGCAGTTCTTC
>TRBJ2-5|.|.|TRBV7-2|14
CASSLRSGEETQYF
TGTGCCAGCAGCTTAAGGTCGGGAGAAGAGACCCAGTACTTC
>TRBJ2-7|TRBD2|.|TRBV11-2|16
CASSPAVGTSRYEQYF
TGTGCCAGCAGCCCGGCGGTCGGGACTAGTCGGTACGAGCAGTACTTC
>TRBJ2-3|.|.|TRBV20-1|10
CSAFKDTQYF
TGCAGTGCTTTCAAGGATACGCAGTATTTT
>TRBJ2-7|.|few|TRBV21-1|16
CASSKTSGRSTYEQYF
TGTGCCAGCAGCAAAACGAGCGGCAGGTCCACCTACGAGCAGTACTTC
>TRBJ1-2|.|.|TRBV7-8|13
CASSSQKGYGYTF
TGTGCCAGCAGCTCGCAAAAGGGCTATGGCTACACCTTC